The 24 T cell receptor beta chains below come from one sample, sequenced in a study of OX40 agonist ivuxolimab in advanced cancers. Profiled with immunoSEQ multiplex PCR; TCRdb holds only in-frame clones, not every one. There are about 53,000 clones in the sample; approximately 90% occur only once, and 1.5% lies in the top ten. The source material was CD4+ or CD8+ T cells sorted from blood, sampled in a trial of the OX40 agonist ivuxolimab. These receptors were obtained from an adult with an advanced solid tumor such as melanoma, head and neck, liver or kidney cancer.

In this sample, this clone turned up once. The genes are TRBV7-3 and TRBJ2-5, with 7 bases matching TRBD1. The V segment lost 3 bases and the J segment 3 bases; nucleotides outside the gene matches: 1. Germline V gene sequence: CDR1 SGHTA, CDR2 FQGTGA. There are 13 residues in the CDR3. The CDR3 sequence: CASSFGTEETQYF. Here the CDR3 DNA reads TGTGCCAGCAGCTTCGGGACAGAAGAGACCCAGTACTTC.

This rearrangement joins TRBV5-6 to TRBJ1-1; the D is unclear. V was cut by 2 bases and J by 2 bases, with 10 bases left in between. This CDR3 spans 14 amino acids. Germline assignment: CDR1 SGHDT and CDR2 YYEEEE. CDR3 sequence: CASSLPGLNTEAFF. CDR3 bases: TGTGCCAGCAGCTTACCTGGGCTAAACACTGAAGCTTTCTTT.

The chain combines TRBV5-4 with TRBJ2-5; weak D call: TRBD2 (5 bases). This CDR3 is 14 amino acids long. The germline V and J ends were trimmed by 3 bases and 1 base, with 10 bases remaining between them. Germline loops: CDR1 SGHNT, CDR2 YYREEE (reference sequence). CDR3 bases: TGTGCCAGCAGCTCAGGACGGGGCCAAGAGACCCAGTACTTC. Its translation: CASSSGRGQETQYF.

The genes are TRBV7-6 and TRBJ2-7, with D perhaps TRBD1 (5 bases). V dropped 6 bases and J dropped 0 bases, with 12 bases sitting between them. The germline V gene has CDR1 SGHVS and CDR2 FNYEAQ. The CDR3 length is 14 residues. The CDR3 DNA sequence: TGTGCCAGCAGTACGACAGTGAGCTCCTACGAGCAGTACTTC. Translating gives CASSTTVSSYEQYF.

This chain joins TRBV18 and TRBJ2-3, with D hard to call. The V gene's germline CDR1 is KGHSH and CDR2 LQKENI. V lost 4 bases, J lost 0 bases, and 2 bases lay in between. This CDR3 has 12 amino acids. The CDR3 protein is CASSRSTDTQYF. Here the CDR3 DNA reads TGTGCCAGCTCACGTAGCACAGATACGCAGTATTTT.

The rearrangement links TRBV7-2 to TRBJ1-1; no clear D gene. The CDR3 sequence is 13 residues long. The germline gives CDR1 SGHTA, CDR2 FQGNSA. Trimming pared 2 bases from V and 0 bases from J, leaving 4 bases between. CDR3: CASSLTVNTEAFF. The DNA of the CDR3 is TGTGCCAGCAGCTTAACGGTGAACACTGAAGCTTTCTTT.

The chain links TRBV30 to TRBJ2-6, with D hard to call. Germline V gives CDR1 GTSNPN, CDR2 SVGIG (reference sequence). The CDR3 sequence is 15 residues long. The germline V and J ends were trimmed by 2 bases and 0 bases, with 8 bases remaining between them. The CDR3 here is CAWSTAASGANVLTF. The CDR3 DNA follows: TGTGCCTGGAGTACAGCAGCCTCTGGGGCCAACGTCCTGACTTTC.

In regard to this clone: The sample has other DNA sequences that encode this CDR3 too. The chain joins TRBV29-1 to TRBJ2-5, with 10 bases fitting TRBD1. This CDR3 contains 15 residues. Trimming took 4 bases from V and 3 from J; bases not matched to a gene: 8. Germline V gene sequence: CDR1 SQVTM, CDR2 ANQGSEA. In DNA form, the CDR3 reads TGCAGCGTTGGGATGGGACAGGGGATGAAAGAGACCCAGTACTTC. This codes for CSVGMGQGMKETQYF.

This clone was observed a single time. The chain carries TRBV13 and TRBJ1-1; no clear D gene. Deletions cut 4 bases from V and 5 bases from J, with 17 bases between. CDR3 size: 15 residues. Germline loops: CDR1 PRHDT, CDR2 FYEKMQ (reference sequence). The CDR3 nucleotides are TGTGCCAGCAGCTGGGAAAGGGAGGTAGGAACTGAAGCTTTCTTT. This gives the protein CASSWEREVGTEAFF.

The chain is built from TRBV18 and TRBJ1-3; D unclear. The germline CDR1 and CDR2 sequences are KGHSH and LQKENI. V was trimmed by 0 bases and J by 0 bases, leaving 12 bases between them. The CDR3 contains 17 residues. The CDR3 DNA sequence: TGTGCCAGCTCACCACCTCGGACGGCGAGCTCTGGAAACACCATATATTTT. Amino acid sequence: CASSPPRTASSGNTIYF.

V usage is TRBV6-5 and J usage is TRBJ1-1; no firm D call. Trimming took 2 bases from V and 1 from J, leaving 8 bases between them. The germline CDR1 and CDR2 sequences are MNHEY and SVGAGI. This CDR3 is built from 14 residues. This CDR3 is CASSYVAANTEAFF. As DNA, the CDR3 is TGTGCCAGCAGTTACGTTGCAGCGAACACTGAAGCTTTCTTT.

The genes are TRBV27 and TRBJ2-7, with 12 bases lining up with TRBD2. The trim removed 10 bases at V and 3 bases at J, leaving 4 bases unmatched. The CDR3 has 13 residues. Germline loops: CDR1 MNHEY, CDR2 SMNVEV (reference sequence). Here the CDR3 DNA reads TGTGCCACCAGGACTAGCGGGATCTACGAGCAGTACTTC. Translation gives CATRTSGIYEQYF.

This chain links TRBV6-1 with TRBJ2-3, with D tentatively TRBD1 (6 bases). This CDR3 has 14 amino acids. Trimming removed 10 bases at V and 1 base at J, with 15 bases between. Germline loops: CDR1 MNHNS, CDR2 SASEGT. The CDR3 bases are TGTGCCATCGCAGGGGCGTTCGGCACAGATACGCAGTATTTT. As protein: CAIAGAFGTDTQYF.

The chain is built from TRBV7-2 and TRBJ2-5; D is undetermined. Germline V gives CDR1 SGHTA, CDR2 FQGNSA. The CDR3 runs 13 residues. V was trimmed by 5 bases and J by 2 bases, leaving 9 bases between them. CDR3 bases: TGTGCCAGCAGCACCATAGTACAAGAGACCCAGTACTTC. Translating it yields CASSTIVQETQYF.

V usage is TRBV5-1 and J usage is TRBJ2-5, with D unresolved. The V and J ends lost 0 bases and 5 bases respectively, with 11 bases between them. CDR1 SGHRS and CDR2 YFSETQ come from the germline V gene. CDR3 length equals 14 residues. DNA for the CDR3: TGCGCCAGCAGCTTGGTGGGCCAGCAGGAGACCCAGTACTTC. Protein product: CASSLVGQQETQYF. Full variable domain (missing parts from reference TRBV5-1 and TRBJ2-5): KAGVTQTPRYLIKTRGQQVTLSCSPISGHRSVSWYQQTPGQGLQFLFEYFSETQRNKGNFPGRFSGRQFSNSRSEMNVSTLELGDSALYLCASSLVGQQETQYFGPGTRLLVL.

J is TRBJ2-2 and V is TRBV7-9, with D tentatively TRBD2 (5 bases). With 2 bases removed from V and 0 bases from J, the gap between germline ends came to 19 bases. Germline CDR1 and CDR2: SEHNR and FQNEAQ (reference sequence). The CDR3 is 19 amino acids. The CDR3 nucleotides read TGTGCCAGCAGCTTACGGGGTGGCAGTTTGGGCCCGAACACCGGGGAGCTGTTTTTT. Translating gives CASSLRGGSLGPNTGELFF.

The V gene is TRBV7-2, the J gene TRBJ2-2; 7 bases match TRBD1. Germline CDR1 reads SGHTA; CDR2 reads FQGNSA. The CDR3 contains 14 residues. V was pared by 6 bases and J by 6 bases, with 7 bases of the junction left unmatched. The CDR3 sequence: CASSQGQPPGELFF. For the CDR3, the DNA is TGTGCCAGCAGTCAGGGACAGCCACCCGGGGAGCTGTTTTTT.

This chain links TRBV4-1 with TRBJ2-5; possibly TRBD1 for D (6 bases). V lost 0 bases and J lost 1, with 15 bases in between. The CDR3 totals 17 residues. CDR1 and CDR2 from the germline V gene are MGHRA and YSYEKL. The CDR3 DNA sequence: TGCGCCAGCAGCCAAGATCCCCCGGGACAAATCCAAGAGACCCAGTACTTC. Protein: CASSQDPPGQIQETQYF.

As regards this clone: Germline and junction disagree at one end, which may indicate a read error. The V gene is TRBV30, the J gene TRBJ1-2, with 12 nucleotides matching TRBD1. The germline CDR1 and CDR2 sequences are GTSNPN and SVGIG (reference sequence). The CDR3 loop spans 13 amino acids. DNA for the CDR3: TGTGCCTGGAGTGTACGGGACAGGGGGCACGCGAGCTTC. This encodes CAWSVRDRGHASF.

The chain couples TRBV5-1 to TRBJ1-3; D remains ambiguous. Germline-derived CDR1 and CDR2 are SGHRS and YFSETQ. The CDR3 loop spans 15 amino acids. The V end was cut by 0 bases, the J end by 0 bases, with 7 bases between. This chain's CDR3 is CASSLVASSGNTIYF. DNA for the CDR3: TGCGCCAGCAGCTTGGTCGCCAGCTCTGGAAACACCATATATTTT.

This CDR3 is CASSLERTSGRENIQYF. The CDR3 DNA is TGTGCCAGCAGCTTAGAAAGGACTAGCGGGAGGGAAAACATTCAGTACTTC. The J gene is TRBJ2-4, the V gene TRBV11-2; TRBD2 matches 15 bases. The CDR3 consists of 17 residues. The V gene end was trimmed by 0 bases and the J gene end by 5 bases; junction bases not matched to a gene: 2. CDR1 SGHAT and CDR2 FQNNGV come from the germline V gene.

The rearrangement links TRBV9 to TRBJ1-3; no clear D. V lost 2 bases and J 0 bases, leaving 6 bases between the germline ends. The CDR3 covers 14 residues. Germline V gives CDR1 SGDLS, CDR2 YYNGEE. The CDR3 is CASSVEPSGNTIYF. The CDR3 region has the DNA TGTGCCAGCAGCGTGGAACCCTCTGGAAACACCATATATTTT.

This rearrangement joins TRBV5-1 to TRBJ2-7; 10 nucleotides line up with TRBD2. J gave up 4 bases and V 0 bases, and 4 bases lay outside the gene matches. The CDR3 contains 15 residues. Germline CDR1 is SGHRS and CDR2 is YFSETQ. CDR3: CASSLESGRGYEQYF. CDR3 nucleotides: TGCGCCAGCAGCTTGGAAAGCGGGAGGGGGTACGAGCAGTACTTC.

The genes are TRBV10-3 and TRBJ1-4; D is possibly TRBD1 (6 bases). Germline V gives CDR1 ENHRY, CDR2 SYGVKD. Trimming cost V 3 bases and J 4 bases, with 9 bases left between them. The CDR3 sequence is 14 residues long. CDR3 loop: CAISEGRGNEKLFF. CDR3 in DNA: TGTGCCATCAGTGAAGGCAGGGGTAATGAAAAACTGTTTTTT.